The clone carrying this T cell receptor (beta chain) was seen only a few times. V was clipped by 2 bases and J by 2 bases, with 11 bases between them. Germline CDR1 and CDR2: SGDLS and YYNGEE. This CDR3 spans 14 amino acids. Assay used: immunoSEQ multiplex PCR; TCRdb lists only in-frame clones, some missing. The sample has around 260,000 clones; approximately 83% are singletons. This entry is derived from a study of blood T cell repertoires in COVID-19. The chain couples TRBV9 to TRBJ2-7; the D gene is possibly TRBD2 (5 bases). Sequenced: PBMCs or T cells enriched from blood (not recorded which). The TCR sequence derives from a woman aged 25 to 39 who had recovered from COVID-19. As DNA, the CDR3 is TGTGCCAGCAGCGTGGGAGTTTCTACCTACGAGCAGTACTTC. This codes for CASSVGVSTYEQYF.